Sequencing of this T cell receptor (beta chain) was carried out in a study of cytomegalovirus exposure and HLA in healthy donors. The PCR ran on 60 Vbeta and 13 Jbeta primers. Generated by immunoSEQ multiplex PCR, the TCRdb table keeps only in-frame clones and is missing some. The data contain some 150,000 clones, roughly 82% of them singletons. Germline V gene data show CDR1 as SQVTM and CDR2 as ANQGSEA. The CDR3 is made up of 14 amino acids. V lost 7 bases to trimming and J lost 4 bases; unmatched junction nucleotides: 11. The origin of this receptor is a man aged 18-30 years in good health and CMV-seropositive. The V and J genes are TRBV29-1 and TRBJ2-3, with 7 bases matching TRBD2. Sequenced sample: PBMCs. The CDR3 sequence: CSAGRTSRPDTQYF. As DNA, the CDR3 is TGCAGCGCCGGACGGACTAGTAGGCCAGATACGCAGTATTTT.